The entry below gives a single T cell receptor (beta chain) sequence along with its context. No antigen is known for it. No base quality information exists; no much larger clone differs at one position. These data come from a study of blood T cell repertoires in COVID-19 (dated by TCRdb to the early 2020s). Context from the whole study: Samples covering the acute and convalescent phases of COVID-19 were provided by collaborators in the United States, Italy and Spain. The material from the prospective study consisted of cDNA or gDNA derived from T cells, B-cell-depleted T cells, or PBMCs. Subjects who had been exposed to COVID-19, were actively infected with it, or had recovered from it provided the deeply sampled blood TCRbeta repertoires that made up the dataset. The repertoires were released in a freely available public database meant as a resource for research on the immune response to SARS-CoV-2. The samples were drawn from two sources: the first 160 participants of the ongoing ImmuneRACE study, and some 1,300 subjects contributed by 6 global collaborators. Nearly every sample came with metadata listing a de-identified subject ID, COVID-19 status, age in years and sex. Where HLA class I and class II types were available, the types were taken from metadata supplied by the sample provider, not from assay-based typing. Beyond this particular receptor, the publication reports: How much clinical and demographic metadata was included differed by source and by participant, and the metadata was provided uncurated.

TCRbeta CDR3 regions were amplified from genomic DNA by means of the immunoSEQ Assay, a bias-controlled multiplex PCR. The authors' analysis ran thus. The number of nucleated cells in each sample was estimated from the amplification of reference gene primers within the assay. To quantify the absolute abundance of each unique TCRbeta CDR3 rearrangement, sequence reads were collapsed and filtered. Productive Simpson clonality was computed per sample as the square root of Simpson's diversity index over productive rearrangements. TCRdb stores this immuneACCESS table with in-frame sequences only. Part of the clones is absent; in the studies checked, under half of the shortfall reflects unresolved V genes, and no reason is known for the rest. The V and J calls and clone size were taken over from that table, and D and trimming were inferred from the DNA. In this sample the table shows about 28,000 clones, over 75% of which occur a single time. Clones ranked in the top ten supply 25% of the sample.

Collaborating institutions collected whole blood in K2EDTA tubes following their own protocols. For TCRbeta analysis, collaborators shipped samples in one of three forms: frozen whole blood, isolated PBMCs, or DNA extracted from either of those sample types. CDR1 MRHNA and CDR2 SNTAGT are derived from the germline V gene. From V the trimming removes 7 bases and from J it removes 1 base, while the gene matches leave 10 bases of the junction unaccounted for. There are 16 amino acids in the CDR3, from cysteine to phenylalanine inclusive. Of the read, only the CDR3 DNA is kept; its 48 bases are in frame from base 1.

This sequence originates from a human donor in a cohort sampled during active COVID-19. The chain is assembled from TRBV6-4 and TRBJ2-5; TRBD2 matches 9 bases in the middle. The sequencing input was peripheral blood. In nucleotide form, the sequence is TGTGCCAGCATTGGGGGGCCTAGCGGGACCCAAGAGACCCAGTACTTC. It is translated as CASIGGPSGTQETQYF.